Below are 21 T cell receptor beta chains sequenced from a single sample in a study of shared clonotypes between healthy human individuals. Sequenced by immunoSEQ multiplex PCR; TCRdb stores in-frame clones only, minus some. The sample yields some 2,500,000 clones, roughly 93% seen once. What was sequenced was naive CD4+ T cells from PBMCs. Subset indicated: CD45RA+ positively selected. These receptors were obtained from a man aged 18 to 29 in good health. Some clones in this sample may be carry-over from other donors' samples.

Written as DNA, the CDR3 is TGTGCCTGGACCATACTCGGACTAGAAGGGGATACGCAGTATTTT. This translates into CAWTILGLEGDTQYF. The V and J genes are TRBV30 and TRBJ2-3; 7 bases agree with TRBD2. Germline V gene data show CDR1 as GTSNPN and CDR2 as SVGIG (reference sequence). Trimming removed 4 bases from V and 6 bases from J; junction bases left unmatched: 13. This CDR3 is 15 amino acids long.

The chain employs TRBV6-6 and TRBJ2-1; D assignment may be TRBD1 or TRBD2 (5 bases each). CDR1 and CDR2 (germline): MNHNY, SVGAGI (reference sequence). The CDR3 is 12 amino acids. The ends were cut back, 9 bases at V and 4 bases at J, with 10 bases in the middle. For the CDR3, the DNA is TGTGCCAGTGGGACCAATTACAATGAGCAGTTCTTC. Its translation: CASGTNYNEQFF.

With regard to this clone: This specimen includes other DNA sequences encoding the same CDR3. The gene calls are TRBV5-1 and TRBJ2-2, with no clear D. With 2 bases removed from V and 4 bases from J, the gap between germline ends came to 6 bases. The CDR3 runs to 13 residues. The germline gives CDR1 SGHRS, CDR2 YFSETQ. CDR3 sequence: CASSFPITGELFF. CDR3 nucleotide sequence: TGCGCCAGCAGCTTTCCGATCACCGGGGAGCTGTTTTTT.

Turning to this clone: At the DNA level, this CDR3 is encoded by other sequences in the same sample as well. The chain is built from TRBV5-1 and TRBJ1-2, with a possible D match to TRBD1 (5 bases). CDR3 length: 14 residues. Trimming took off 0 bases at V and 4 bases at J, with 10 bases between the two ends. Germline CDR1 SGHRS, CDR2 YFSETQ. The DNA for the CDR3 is TGCGCCAGCAGCTTGGCCGAGGGGAGCTATGGCTACACCTTC. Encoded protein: CASSLAEGSYGYTF.

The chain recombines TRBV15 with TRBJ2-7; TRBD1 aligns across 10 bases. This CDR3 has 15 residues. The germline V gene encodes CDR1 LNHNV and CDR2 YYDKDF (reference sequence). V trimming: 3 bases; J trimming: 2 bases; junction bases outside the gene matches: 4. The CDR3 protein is CATSRTTGGTYEQYF. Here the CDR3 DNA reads TGTGCCACCAGCAGGACGACAGGGGGCACCTACGAGCAGTACTTC.

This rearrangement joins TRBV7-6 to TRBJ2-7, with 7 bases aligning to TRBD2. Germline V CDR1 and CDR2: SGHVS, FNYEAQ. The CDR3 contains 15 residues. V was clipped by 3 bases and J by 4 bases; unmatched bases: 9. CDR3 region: CASSFGGSRWYEQYF. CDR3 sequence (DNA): TGTGCCAGCAGCTTTGGCGGGAGCAGATGGTACGAGCAGTACTTC.

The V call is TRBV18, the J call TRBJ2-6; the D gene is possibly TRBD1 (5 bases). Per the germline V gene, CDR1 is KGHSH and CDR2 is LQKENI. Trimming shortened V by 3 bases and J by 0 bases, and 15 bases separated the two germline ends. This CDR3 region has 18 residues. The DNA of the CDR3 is TGTGCCAGCTCACCTCCAGGGCCCCTATCCTCTGGGGCCAACGTCCTGACTTTC. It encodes CASSPPGPLSSGANVLTF.

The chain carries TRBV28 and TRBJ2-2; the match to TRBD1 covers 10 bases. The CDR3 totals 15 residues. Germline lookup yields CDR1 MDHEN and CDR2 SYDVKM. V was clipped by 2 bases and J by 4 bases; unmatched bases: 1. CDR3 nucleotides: TGTGCCAGCAGTTTAAGGACAGGGGGCACCGGGGAGCTGTTTTTT. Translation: CASSLRTGGTGELFF.

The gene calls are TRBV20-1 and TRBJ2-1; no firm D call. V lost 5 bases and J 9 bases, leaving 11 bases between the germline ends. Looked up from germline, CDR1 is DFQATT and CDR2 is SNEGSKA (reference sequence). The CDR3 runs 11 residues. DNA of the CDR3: TGCAGTGCTGCCACGCGGATTGAGCAGTTCTTC. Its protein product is CSAATRIEQFF.

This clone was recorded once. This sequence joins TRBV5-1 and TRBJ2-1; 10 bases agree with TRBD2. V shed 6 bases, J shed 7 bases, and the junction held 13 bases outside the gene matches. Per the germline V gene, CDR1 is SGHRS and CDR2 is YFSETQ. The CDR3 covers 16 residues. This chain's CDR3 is CASTNQAGGPGNEQFF. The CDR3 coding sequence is TGCGCCAGCACAAACCAAGCGGGAGGGCCTGGGAATGAGCAGTTCTTC.

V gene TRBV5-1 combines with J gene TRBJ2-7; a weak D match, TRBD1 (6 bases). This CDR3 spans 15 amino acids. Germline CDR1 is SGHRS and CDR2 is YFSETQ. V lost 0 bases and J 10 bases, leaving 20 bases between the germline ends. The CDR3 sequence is CASSLALGSTGGQYF. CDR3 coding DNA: TGCGCCAGCAGCTTGGCCCTCGGGTCGACAGGCGGTCAGTACTTC.

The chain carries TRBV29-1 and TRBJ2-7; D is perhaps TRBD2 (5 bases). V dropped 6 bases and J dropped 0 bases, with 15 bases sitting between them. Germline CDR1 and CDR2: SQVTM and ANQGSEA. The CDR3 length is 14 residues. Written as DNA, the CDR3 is TGCAGCGTCCCCGGCAGCGGAAACTCCTACGAGCAGTACTTC. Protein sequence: CSVPGSGNSYEQYF.

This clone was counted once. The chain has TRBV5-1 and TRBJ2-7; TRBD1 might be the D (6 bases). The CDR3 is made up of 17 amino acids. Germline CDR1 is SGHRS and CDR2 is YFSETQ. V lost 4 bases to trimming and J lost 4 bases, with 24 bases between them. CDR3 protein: CASSHDRALRTDYEQYF. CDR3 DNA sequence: TGCGCCAGCAGCCACGACCGGGCCTTGAGGACAGATTACGAGCAGTACTTC.

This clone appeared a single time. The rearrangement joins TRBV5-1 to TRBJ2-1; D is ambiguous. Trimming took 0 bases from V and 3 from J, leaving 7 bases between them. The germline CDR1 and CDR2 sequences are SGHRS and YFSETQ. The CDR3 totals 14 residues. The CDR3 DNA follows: TGCGCCAGCAGCTTGGAGACAAGCTACAATGAGCAGTTCTTC. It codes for CASSLETSYNEQFF.

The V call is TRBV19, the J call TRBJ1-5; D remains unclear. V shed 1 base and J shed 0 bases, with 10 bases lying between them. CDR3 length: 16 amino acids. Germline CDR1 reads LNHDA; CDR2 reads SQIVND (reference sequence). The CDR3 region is CASSIVGDYSNQPQHF. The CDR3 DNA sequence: TGTGCCAGTAGTATAGTTGGAGACTATAGCAATCAGCCCCAGCATTTT.

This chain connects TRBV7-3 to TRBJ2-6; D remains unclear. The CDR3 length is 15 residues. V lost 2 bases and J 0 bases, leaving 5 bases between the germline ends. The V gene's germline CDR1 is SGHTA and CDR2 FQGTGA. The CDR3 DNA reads TGTGCCAGCAGCTTAGGGCCCTCTGGGGCCAACGTCCTGACTTTC. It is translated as CASSLGPSGANVLTF.

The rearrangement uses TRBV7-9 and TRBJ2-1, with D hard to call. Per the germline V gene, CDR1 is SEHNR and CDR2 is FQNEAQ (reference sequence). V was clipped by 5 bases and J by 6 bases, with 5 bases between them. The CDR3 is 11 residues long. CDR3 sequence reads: CASSAINEQFF. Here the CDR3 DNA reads TGTGCCAGCAGCGCCATCAATGAGCAGTTCTTC.

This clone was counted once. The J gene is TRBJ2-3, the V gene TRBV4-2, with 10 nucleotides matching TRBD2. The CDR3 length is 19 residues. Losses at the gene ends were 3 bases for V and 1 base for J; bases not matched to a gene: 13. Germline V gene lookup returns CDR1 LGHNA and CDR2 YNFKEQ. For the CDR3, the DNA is TGTGCCAGCAGCCACCTTGCCGGTCTAGCGGGAGAGGGCACAGATACGCAGTATTTT. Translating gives CASSHLAGLAGEGTDTQYF.

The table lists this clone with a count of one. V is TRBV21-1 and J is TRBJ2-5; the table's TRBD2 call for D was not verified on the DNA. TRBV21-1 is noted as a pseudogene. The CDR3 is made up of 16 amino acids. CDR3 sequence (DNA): TGTGCCAGCCGACCTTCGCTTTCCGGGGGGCGGAAGACCCAGTACTTC. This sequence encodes CASRPSLSGGRKTQYF.

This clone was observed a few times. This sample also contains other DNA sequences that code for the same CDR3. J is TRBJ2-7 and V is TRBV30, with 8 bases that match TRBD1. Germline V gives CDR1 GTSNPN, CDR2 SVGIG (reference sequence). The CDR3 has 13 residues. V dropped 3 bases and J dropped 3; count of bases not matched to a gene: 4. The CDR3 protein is CAWSADRGYEQYF. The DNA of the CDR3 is TGTGCCTGGAGCGCTGACAGGGGCTACGAGCAGTACTTC.

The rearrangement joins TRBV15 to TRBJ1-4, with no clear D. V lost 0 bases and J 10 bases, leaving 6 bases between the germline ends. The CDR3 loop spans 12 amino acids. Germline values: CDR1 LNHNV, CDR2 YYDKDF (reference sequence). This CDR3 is CATSRDVGKLFF. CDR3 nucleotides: TGTGCCACCAGCAGAGATGTGGGAAAACTGTTTTTT.